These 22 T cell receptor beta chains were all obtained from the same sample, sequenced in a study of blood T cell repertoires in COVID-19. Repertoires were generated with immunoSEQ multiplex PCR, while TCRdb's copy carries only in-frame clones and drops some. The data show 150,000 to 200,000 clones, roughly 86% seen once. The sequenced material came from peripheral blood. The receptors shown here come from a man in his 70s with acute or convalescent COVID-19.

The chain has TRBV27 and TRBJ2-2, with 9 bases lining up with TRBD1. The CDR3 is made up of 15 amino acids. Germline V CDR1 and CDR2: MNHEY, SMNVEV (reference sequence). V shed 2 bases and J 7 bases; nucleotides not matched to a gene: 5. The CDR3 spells CASSLAWTGDGELFF. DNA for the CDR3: TGTGCCAGCAGTTTAGCCTGGACAGGGGACGGGGAGCTGTTTTTT.

The CDR3 DNA reads as TGTGCCAGCAGCCCGGGTTGGCGACAGCCCCAGCATTTT. Its translation is CASSPGWRQPQHF. The chain links TRBV5-6 to TRBJ1-5; D gene ambiguous. CDR3 length equals 13 residues. Per germline, CDR1 SGHDT and CDR2 YYEEEE. Trimming cost V 4 bases and J 7 bases, with 12 bases left between them.

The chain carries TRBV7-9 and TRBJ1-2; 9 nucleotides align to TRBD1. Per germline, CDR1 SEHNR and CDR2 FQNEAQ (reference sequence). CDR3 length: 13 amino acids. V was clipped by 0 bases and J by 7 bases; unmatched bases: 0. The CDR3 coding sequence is TGTGCCAGCAGCTTAGCGGACAGGGGTGGCTACACCTTC. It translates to CASSLADRGGYTF.

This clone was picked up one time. The CDR3, as DNA: TGTGCCAGCAGAGGAGTACATAGCAATCAGCCCCAGCATTTT. Translating it yields CASRGVHSNQPQHF. V gene TRBV2 combines with J gene TRBJ1-5; D ambiguous. The V gene's germline CDR1 is SNHLY and CDR2 FYNNEI. Trimming cost V 6 bases and J 0 bases, with 9 bases left between them. The CDR3 consists of 14 residues.

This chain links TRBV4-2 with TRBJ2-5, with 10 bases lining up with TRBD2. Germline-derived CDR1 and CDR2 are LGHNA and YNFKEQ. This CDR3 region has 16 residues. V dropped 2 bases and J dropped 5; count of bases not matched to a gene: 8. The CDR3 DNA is TGTGCCAGCAGCCAAACCCTAGCGGGAGAGTGGGAGACCCAGTACTTC. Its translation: CASSQTLAGEWETQYF.

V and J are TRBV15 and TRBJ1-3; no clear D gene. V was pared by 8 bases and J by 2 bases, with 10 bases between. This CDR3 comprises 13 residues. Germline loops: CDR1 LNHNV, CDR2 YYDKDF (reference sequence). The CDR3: CATSSRAGNTIYF. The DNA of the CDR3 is TGTGCCACCTCGAGCCGGGCTGGAAACACCATATATTTT.

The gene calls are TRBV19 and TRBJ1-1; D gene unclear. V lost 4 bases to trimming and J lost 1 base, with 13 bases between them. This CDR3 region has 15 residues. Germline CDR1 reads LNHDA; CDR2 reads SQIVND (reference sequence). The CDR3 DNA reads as TGTGCCAGTAGTACCATTCCCGGCGGGAACACTGAAGCTTTCTTT. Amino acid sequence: CASSTIPGGNTEAFF. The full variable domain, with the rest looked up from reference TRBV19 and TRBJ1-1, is DGGITQSPKYLFRKEGQNVTLSCEQNLNHDAMYWYRQDPGQGLRLIYYSQIVNDFQKGDIAEGYSVSREKKESFPLTVTSAQKNPTAFYLCASSTIPGGNTEAFFGQGTRLTVV.

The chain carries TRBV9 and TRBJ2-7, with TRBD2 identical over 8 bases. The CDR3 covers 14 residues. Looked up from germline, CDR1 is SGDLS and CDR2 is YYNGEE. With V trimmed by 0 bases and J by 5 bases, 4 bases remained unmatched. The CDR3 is CASSVAGGPHEQYF. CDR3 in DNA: TGTGCCAGCAGCGTAGCGGGAGGGCCCCACGAGCAGTACTTC.

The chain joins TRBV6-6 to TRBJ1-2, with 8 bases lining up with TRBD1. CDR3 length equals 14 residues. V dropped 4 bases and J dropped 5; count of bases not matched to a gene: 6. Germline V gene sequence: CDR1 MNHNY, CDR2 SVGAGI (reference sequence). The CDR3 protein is CASSSGTGQYGYTF. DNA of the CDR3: TGTGCCAGCAGTTCCGGGACAGGCCAATATGGCTACACCTTC.

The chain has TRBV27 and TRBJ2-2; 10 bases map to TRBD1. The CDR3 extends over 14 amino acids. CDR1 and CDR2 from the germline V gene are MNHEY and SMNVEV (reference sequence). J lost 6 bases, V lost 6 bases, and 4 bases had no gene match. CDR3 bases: TGTGCCAGCAGCAGGACAGGGGGATCCGGGGAGCTGTTTTTT. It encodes CASSRTGGSGELFF.

In DNA, the CDR3 is TGTGCCATCAGTCTACGACCGGGACAGGGAACTTACGAGCAGTACTTC. Protein sequence: CAISLRPGQGTYEQYF. This chain connects TRBV10-3 to TRBJ2-7; 9 bases fit TRBD1. The CDR3 runs to 16 residues. V trimming: 5 bases; J trimming: 4 bases; junction bases outside the gene matches: 12. CDR1 and CDR2 (germline): ENHRY, SYGVKD.

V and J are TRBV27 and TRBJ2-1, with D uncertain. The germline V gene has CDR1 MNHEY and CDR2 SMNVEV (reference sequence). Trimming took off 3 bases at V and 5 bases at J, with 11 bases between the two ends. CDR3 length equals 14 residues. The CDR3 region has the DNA TGTGCCAGCAGTTTTCGAAACAGCAACAATGAGCAGTTCTTC. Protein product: CASSFRNSNNEQFF.

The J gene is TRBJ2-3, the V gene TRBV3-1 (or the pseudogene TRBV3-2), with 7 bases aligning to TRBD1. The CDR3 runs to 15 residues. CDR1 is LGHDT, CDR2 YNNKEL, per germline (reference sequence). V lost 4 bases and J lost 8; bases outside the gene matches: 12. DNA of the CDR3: TGTGCCAGCAGCCTTCGACAGGGAAGTTATGCTACGCAGTATTTT. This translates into CASSLRQGSYATQYF.

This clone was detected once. The CDR3 nucleotides read TGTGCCAGCAGCGCGAGGGGGCTTAGCAATCAGCCCCAGCATTTT. As protein: CASSARGLSNQPQHF. J is TRBJ1-5 and V is TRBV9; 7 bases are shared with TRBD1. The junction had 3 bases not matched to a gene; V was cut back by 3 bases and J by 0 bases. CDR3 size: 15 residues. Germline loops: CDR1 SGDLS, CDR2 YYNGEE.

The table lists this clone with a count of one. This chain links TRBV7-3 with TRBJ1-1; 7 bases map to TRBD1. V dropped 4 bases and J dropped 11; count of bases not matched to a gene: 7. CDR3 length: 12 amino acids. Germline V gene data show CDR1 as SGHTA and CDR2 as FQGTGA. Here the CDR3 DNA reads TGTGCCAGCAGCTGGGGTATGGACAGGGCTTTCTTT. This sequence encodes CASSWGMDRAFF.

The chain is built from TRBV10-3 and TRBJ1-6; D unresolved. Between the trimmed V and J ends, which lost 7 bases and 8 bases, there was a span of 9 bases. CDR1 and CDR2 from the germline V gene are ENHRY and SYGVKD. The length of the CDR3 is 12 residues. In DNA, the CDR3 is TGTGCCATCAACGGGAGGGATTCACCCCTCCACTTT. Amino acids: CAINGRDSPLHF.

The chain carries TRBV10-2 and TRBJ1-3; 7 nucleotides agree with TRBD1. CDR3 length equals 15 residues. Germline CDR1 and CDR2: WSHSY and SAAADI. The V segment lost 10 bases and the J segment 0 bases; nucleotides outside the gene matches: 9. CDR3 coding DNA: TGCGCCACCTCTGGGGACAGCCGCTCTGGAAACACCATATATTTT. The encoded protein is CATSGDSRSGNTIYF.

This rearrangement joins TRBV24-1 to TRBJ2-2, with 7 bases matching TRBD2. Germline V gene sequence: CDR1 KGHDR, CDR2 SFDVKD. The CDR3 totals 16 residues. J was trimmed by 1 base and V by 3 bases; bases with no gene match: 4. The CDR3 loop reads CATSDRGSVNTGELFF. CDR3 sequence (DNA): TGTGCCACCAGTGATCGCGGGAGCGTGAACACCGGGGAGCTGTTTTTT.

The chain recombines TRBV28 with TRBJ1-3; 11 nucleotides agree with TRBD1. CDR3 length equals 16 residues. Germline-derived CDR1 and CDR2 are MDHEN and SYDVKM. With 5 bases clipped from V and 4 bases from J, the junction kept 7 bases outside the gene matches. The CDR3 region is CASSRGQGAQGNTIYF. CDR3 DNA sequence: TGTGCCAGCAGTCGCGGACAGGGGGCTCAAGGAAACACCATATATTTT.

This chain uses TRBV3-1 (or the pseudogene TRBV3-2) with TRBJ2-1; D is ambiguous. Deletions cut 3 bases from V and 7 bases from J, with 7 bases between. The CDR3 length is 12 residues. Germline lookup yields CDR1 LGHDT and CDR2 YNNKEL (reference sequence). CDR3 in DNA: TGTGCCAGCAGCCAGAGATATAATGAGCAGTTCTTC. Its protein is CASSQRYNEQFF.

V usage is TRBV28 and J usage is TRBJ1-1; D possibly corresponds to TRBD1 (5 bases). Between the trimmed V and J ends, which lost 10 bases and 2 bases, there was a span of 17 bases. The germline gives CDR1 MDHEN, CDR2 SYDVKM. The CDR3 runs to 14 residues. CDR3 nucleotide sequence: TGTGCCACCCTCTCCCCAGGGATTAACACTGAAGCTTTCTTT. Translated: CATLSPGINTEAFF.

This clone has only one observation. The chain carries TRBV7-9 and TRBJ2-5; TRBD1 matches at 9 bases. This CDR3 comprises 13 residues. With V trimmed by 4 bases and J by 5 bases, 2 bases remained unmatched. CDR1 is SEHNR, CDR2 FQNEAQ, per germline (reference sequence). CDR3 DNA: TGTGCCAGCAGCTGGACAGGGGAGGAGACCCAGTACTTC. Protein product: CASSWTGEETQYF.